Each of the 10 T cell receptor beta chains below was sequenced from the same sample in a study of OX40 agonist ivuxolimab in advanced cancers. The protocol was immunoSEQ multiplex PCR, while the TCRdb copy is restricted to in-frame clones and leaves out a portion. Of about 48,000 clones listed, around 90% were seen once; the top ten hold over 1.5%. The material was CD4+ or CD8+ T cells sorted from blood, obtained in a trial of the OX40 agonist ivuxolimab. The receptors originated from an adult with an advanced solid tumor such as melanoma, head and neck, liver or kidney cancer.

V usage is TRBV30 and J usage is TRBJ2-1, with a weak D call TRBD1 (5 bases). V gave up 2 bases and J gave up 7 bases, with 9 bases separating them. Germline CDR1 is GTSNPN and CDR2 is SVGIG (reference sequence). The CDR3 extends over 12 amino acids. The CDR3 DNA reads TGTGCCTGGAGTCGGCAGGGTAATGAGCAGTTCTTC. It yields the protein CAWSRQGNEQFF.

The chain is built from TRBV6-5 and TRBJ1-1; 9 positions agree with TRBD1. The V segment lost 5 bases and the J segment 5 bases; nucleotides outside the gene matches: 6. CDR3 length: 14 residues. The germline gives CDR1 MNHEY, CDR2 SVGAGI. The CDR3 protein is CASSEQGARTEAFF. In DNA form, the CDR3 reads TGTGCCAGCAGTGAACAGGGGGCTCGGACTGAAGCTTTCTTT.

The rearrangement links TRBV19 to TRBJ1-5; D is perhaps TRBD1 (6 bases). This CDR3 is 15 amino acids long. V was shortened by 2 bases and J by 3 bases, with 11 bases between the two germline ends. Germline values: CDR1 LNHDA, CDR2 SQIVND (reference sequence). In DNA, the CDR3 is TGTGCCAGTAGTATAATTACAGGGTCCAATCAGCCCCAGCATTTT. Residues: CASSIITGSNQPQHF.

The CDR3 reads CASSFTGLQYF. CDR3 coding DNA: TGTGCCAGCAGCTTTACAGGGTTGCAGTACTTC. The V and J genes are TRBV7-3 and TRBJ2-5; D possibly corresponds to TRBD1 (6 bases). Germline CDR1 reads SGHTA; CDR2 reads FQGTGA. Trimming took off 3 bases at V and 11 bases at J, with 10 bases between the two ends. The CDR3 totals 11 residues.

The chain recombines TRBV6-1 with TRBJ2-1; no firm D call. Germline CDR1 and CDR2: MNHNS and SASEGT. This CDR3 contains 13 residues. V was trimmed by 0 bases and J by 10 bases, leaving 10 bases between them. In DNA, the CDR3 is TGTGCCAGCAGTGAAGCGAGGTTGGCAGAGCAGTTCTTC. As protein: CASSEARLAEQFF.

V gene TRBV15 combines with J gene TRBJ2-1; the match to TRBD2 covers 7 bases. V shed 5 bases, J shed 9 bases, and the junction held 19 bases outside the gene matches. The CDR3 has 17 amino acids. From germline, CDR1 is LNHNV and CDR2 YYDKDF (reference sequence). CDR3 DNA sequence: TGTGCCACCAGCCGAAAACCGGGACTACCGTCACGTAGTGAGCAGTTCTTC. Residues: CATSRKPGLPSRSEQFF.

The chain couples TRBV5-1 to TRBJ2-3; TRBD1 aligns across 9 bases. Germline assignment: CDR1 SGHRS and CDR2 YFSETQ. V dropped 4 bases and J dropped 4; count of bases not matched to a gene: 4. CDR3 length equals 14 residues. The CDR3 nucleotides read TGCGCCAGCAGCCCGGGACAGGGAGCAGATACGCAGTATTTT. This codes for CASSPGQGADTQYF. Variable domain in full (rest from reference TRBV5-1 and TRBJ2-3): KAGVTQTPRYLIKTRGQQVTLSCSPISGHRSVSWYQQTPGQGLQFLFEYFSETQRNKGNFPGRFSGRQFSNSRSEMNVSTLELGDSALYLCASSPGQGADTQYFGPGTRLTVL.

This clone was seen a single time. This chain links TRBV18 with TRBJ2-7; the match to TRBD2 covers 7 bases. Trimming cost V 4 bases and J 2 bases; bases outside gene matches: 8. There are 15 residues in the CDR3. Germline V gene lookup returns CDR1 KGHSH and CDR2 LQKENI. Here the CDR3 reads CASSLGGGYPYEQYF. The DNA for the CDR3 is TGTGCCAGCTCACTTGGGGGAGGGTATCCCTACGAGCAGTACTTC.

The chain is built from TRBV7-2 and TRBJ1-2; 7 bases agree with TRBD1. The CDR3 covers 13 residues. V trimming: 5 bases; J trimming: 8 bases; junction bases outside the gene matches: 8. Germline CDR1 reads SGHTA; CDR2 reads FQGNSA. The CDR3 here is CASSPWDSRGYTF. CDR3 DNA sequence: TGTGCCAGCAGCCCATGGGACAGTCGGGGCTACACCTTC.

The chain recombines TRBV9 with TRBJ2-7; no clear D. Between the trimmed V and J ends, which lost 5 bases and 0 bases, there was a span of 9 bases. Per germline, CDR1 SGDLS and CDR2 YYNGEE. The CDR3 loop spans 13 amino acids. CDR3 nucleotide sequence: TGTGCCAGCAGTCGACGGACCTCCTACGAGCAGTACTTC. The encoded protein is CASSRRTSYEQYF.